This TCR beta chain was profiled in a study of early T cells in non-severe SARS-CoV-2 infection. About the study: Sequenced bulk RNA came from whole blood that was unsorted, and chains were unpaired. General observations from the study: Matching against VDJdb likely underestimated virus-specific expansions, favoring anti-spike CD8.

Unique molecular identifiers (one per individual cDNA molecule) were attached. TCRdb analysed the 5' RACE reads with MiXCR anew, one entry per CDR3 protein. The repertoire holds tens of thousands of distinct CDR3 sequences, with 5.5% to 7.5% as singletons. The CDR3 totals 17 residues. From germline, CDR1 is GTSNPN and CDR2 SVGIG (reference sequence). V was trimmed by 0 bases and J by 0 bases, leaving 14 bases between them. Concerning this clonotype itself: Its matching antigen is unknown.

This chain links TRBV30 with TRBJ1-4; D not resolved. The sequenced sample was whole blood, obtained at baseline. The clonotype originates from an adult who was a healthcare worker with PCR-confirmed SARS-CoV-2 infection or an uninfected control (not recorded which). For the CDR3, the DNA is TGTGCCTGGAGTGTACGGGGTTTAGTTGCAACTAATGAAAAACTGTTTTTT. Amino acids: CAWSVRGLVATNEKLFF.